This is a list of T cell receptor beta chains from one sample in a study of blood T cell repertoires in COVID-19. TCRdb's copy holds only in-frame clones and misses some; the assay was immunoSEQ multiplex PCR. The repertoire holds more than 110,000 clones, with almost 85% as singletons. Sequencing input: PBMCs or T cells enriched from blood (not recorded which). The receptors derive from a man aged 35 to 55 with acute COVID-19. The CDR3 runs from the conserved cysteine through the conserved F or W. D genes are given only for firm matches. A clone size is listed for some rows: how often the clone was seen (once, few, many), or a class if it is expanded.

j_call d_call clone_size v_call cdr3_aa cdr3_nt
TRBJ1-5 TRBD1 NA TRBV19 CASSHSPGQGLQPQHF TGTGCCAGTTCTCACTCGCCGGGACAGGGGTTGCAGCCCCAGCATTTT
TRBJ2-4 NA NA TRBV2 CASSGEGQFYGIQYF TGTGCCAGCTCGGGAGAGGGGCAGTTTTACGGCATTCAGTACTTC
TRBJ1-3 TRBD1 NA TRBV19 CASSLDRDSGNTIYF TGTGCCAGTAGCCTGGACAGGGACTCTGGAAACACCATATATTTT
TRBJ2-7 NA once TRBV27 CASSLGRGVQEQYF TGTGCCAGCAGTTTGGGCAGGGGGGTTCAGGAGCAGTACTTC
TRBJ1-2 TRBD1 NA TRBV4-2 CASSQDVADRVGYGYTF TGTGCCAGCAGCCAAGATGTTGCGGACAGGGTAGGGTATGGCTACACCTTC
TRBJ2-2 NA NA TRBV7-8 CASSFFSANTGELFF TGTGCCAGCAGCTTTTTTAGCGCGAACACCGGGGAGCTGTTTTTT
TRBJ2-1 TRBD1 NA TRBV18 CASSHGQGSYNEQFF TGTGCCAGCTCCCACGGACAGGGCTCCTACAATGAGCAGTTCTTC
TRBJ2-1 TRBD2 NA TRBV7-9 CASSSGLAGGPSPHEQFF TGTGCCAGCAGCAGTGGACTAGCGGGAGGGCCTAGCCCCCATGAGCAGTTCTTC
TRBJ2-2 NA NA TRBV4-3 CASSLDYAGNTGELFF TGCGCCAGCAGCCTAGATTATGCGGGAAACACCGGGGAGCTGTTTTTT
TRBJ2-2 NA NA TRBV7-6 CASSSTQRGELFF TGTGCCAGCAGCTCAACCCAGCGGGGGGAGCTGTTTTTT
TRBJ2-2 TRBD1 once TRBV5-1 CASSPDRVVTGELFF TGCGCCAGCAGCCCAGACAGGGTGGTCACCGGGGAGCTGTTTTTT
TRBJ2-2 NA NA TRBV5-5 CASSSVGTSNTGELFF TGTGCCAGCAGCTCAGTTGGGACTTCGAACACCGGGGAGCTGTTTTTT
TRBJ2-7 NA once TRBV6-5 CASSHIRGGAYEQYF TGTGCCAGCAGCCACATTCGTGGCGGCGCCTACGAGCAGTACTTC
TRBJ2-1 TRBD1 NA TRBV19 CASSTFTGDDSNEQFF TGTGCCAGTAGTACATTCACAGGGGACGATTCCAATGAGCAGTTCTTC
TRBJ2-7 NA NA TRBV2 CASSEGVRGQYF TGTGCCAGCAGTGAAGGGGTTAGAGGGCAGTACTTC
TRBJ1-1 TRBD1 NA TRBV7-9 CASSDSGTGAWRSEAFF TGTGCCAGCAGCGATTCCGGGACAGGGGCCTGGAGGTCTGAAGCTTTCTTT
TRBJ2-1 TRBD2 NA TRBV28 CAGQAGGSSYNEQFF TGTGCCGGTCAGGCGGGGGGGAGCTCCTACAATGAGCAGTTCTTC
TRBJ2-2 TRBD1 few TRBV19 CASTMGQGYTGELFF TGTGCCAGTACCATGGGACAGGGGTACACCGGGGAGCTGTTTTTT